The rows below give T cell receptor beta chains drawn from one sample of a study of cytomegalovirus exposure and HLA in healthy donors. The table came from immunoSEQ multiplex PCR; TCRdb's copy has only in-frame clones and leaves some out. The data contain more than 80,000 clones, less than 85% of them singletons. The specimen sequenced was PBMCs. These receptors originate from a man aged 60-69 years in good health and CMV-seronegative. Both conserved end residues are part of each CDR3. A D gene is named only where the DNA matches it firmly. Rows may omit the clone size; those that give it use once, few, many or a size class.

j_call cdr3_length v_call clone_size d_call cdr3_aa cdr3_nt
TRBJ2-2 16 TRBV5-1 . TRBD1 CASSYGTGANTGELFF TGCGCCAGCAGCTATGGGACAGGAGCCAACACCGGGGAGCTGTTTTTT
TRBJ2-3 16 TRBV18 . TRBD2 CASSQTSGGTTDTQYF TGTGCCAGCTCACAGACTAGCGGGGGGACCACAGATACGCAGTATTTT
TRBJ1-1 15 TRBV5-1 . TRBD1 CASSPAYGGDSEAFF TGCGCCAGCAGCCCCGCGTACGGTGGGGACAGTGAAGCTTTCTTT
TRBJ1-2 14 TRBV28 . . CASRGGSGMGGYTF TGTGCCAGCAGGGGGGGGTCCGGGATGGGTGGCTACACCTTC
TRBJ2-3 13 TRBV19 . . CASSTPPGIPQYF TGTGCCAGTAGTACCCCCCCAGGGATCCCGCAGTATTTT
TRBJ1-2 14 TRBV19 . TRBD1 CASSMGQGYYGYTF TGTGCCAGTAGCATGGGACAGGGCTACTATGGCTACACCTTC
TRBJ1-2 19 TRBV5-1 . . CASSYGSTPGGRINYGYTF TGCGCCAGCAGCTATGGTTCTACCCCGGGGGGACGGATTAACTATGGCTACACCTTC
TRBJ2-1 15 TRBV9 . TRBD2 CASSARGEENNEQFF TGTGCCAGCAGCGCTCGGGGGGAAGAAAACAATGAGCAGTTCTTC
TRBJ2-6 17 TRBV5-1 . . CASSLQGSNSGANVLTF TGCGCCAGCAGCTTGCAGGGGTCGAACTCTGGGGCCAACGTCCTGACTTTC
TRBJ1-5 15 TRBV2 . . CASRGLQGSRQPQHF TGTGCCAGCAGGGGATTACAGGGCTCTCGGCAGCCCCAGCATTTT
TRBJ1-3 16 TRBV6-5 once TRBD1 CASSYSGTGNGNTIYF TGTGCCAGCAGTTACTCGGGGACAGGGAATGGAAACACCATATATTTT